This entry features one T cell receptor (beta chain) sequence. This clonotype was seen at least ten times. No cognate antigen has been identified for it. One base away there is no much larger clone; base qualities are not given. Library construction relied on 5' RACE. Data came from a NextSeq 500. The TCR library protocol attached unique molecular identifiers to individual cDNA molecules to correct for sequencing error and PCR bias. Sequencing covered both TCR alpha and beta chains, and within each sample the abundances of alpha and beta sequences were tightly co-correlated. The authors' analysis ran thus. Decombinator V4 was used to perform V gene, J gene and CDR3 annotation of TCR sequences. Expanded TCRs were defined as changing significantly between any two time points under a Poisson model with p below 0.0001. Abundances of TCRs were expressed as counts per million after normalisation to the total number of TCRs sequenced in each sample. MAIT TCRs were defined by TRAV1-2 paired with TRAJ12, TRAJ20 or TRAJ33, and iNKT TCRs by TRAV10 paired with TRAJ18. VDJdb, accessed on 1 November 2021, was searched for TCRs annotated for CMV, EBV and SARS-CoV-2, and TCRs annotated for more than one antigen were excluded. TCRdb itself trimmed the public reads at Q25 with fastp, ran MiXCR and retained productive beta chains. CDR3 protein duplicates are merged, each entry listing the most common genes and DNA. The V and J calls here are based on TCRdb, not the publication. Within this sample are some 50,000 distinct CDR3 sequences, with 4.5% to 7% of them counted one time only. 4.5% to 5.5% of the sample belongs to the ten largest clones.

These data originate in a study of early T cells in non-severe SARS-CoV-2 infection (dated by TCRdb to the early 2020s). Notes on the research overall: Because TCR sequencing relied on bulk RNA taken from unsorted whole blood, pairing of alpha and beta chains was not possible. The research as a whole found: Matching against VDJdb was skewed toward anti-spike CD8 responses, likely underestimated virus-specific expansions, and missed private and CD4 specificities.

The study was a case-control design nested within a healthcare worker cohort in London, UK, with weekly nasopharyngeal swab PCR tests and blood sampling. Healthcare workers were recruited during the week of the UK lockdown, between 23 and 31 March 2020, and followed weekly for up to 16 weeks. Spanning cysteine to phenylalanine, the CDR3 consists of 15 amino acids. Of the read, only the CDR3 DNA is kept; its 45 bases are in frame from base 1. As encoded in the germline V gene, CDR1 is MNHEY while CDR2 is SVGAGI. At the junction V is shortened by 2 bases and J by 1 base, with 11 bases in between. The sample taken for sequencing was whole blood. The V and J segments used are TRBV6-5 and TRBJ1-1; no D gene can be assigned with confidence. The TCR originated in an adult who was a healthcare worker with PCR-confirmed SARS-CoV-2 infection or an uninfected control (not recorded which). In nucleotide form, the sequence is TGTGCCAGCAGTTACGACTGGTCCCGGAACACTGAAGCTTTCTTT. Its protein reads: CASSYDWSRNTEAFF.